Below, 25 T cell receptor beta chains from the same sample are listed, as sequenced in a study of Ad26.COV2.S vaccination and SARS-CoV-2 variants. Generated by immunoSEQ multiplex PCR, the TCRdb table keeps only in-frame clones and is missing some. The repertoire consists of approximately 250,000 clones, with around 88% occurring once and the leading ten covering just under 3%. The treatment denotes: roughly 20 received Ad26.COV2.S at low or high dose, single or two shots; 5 received placebo; per-sample allocation not given. It was on day 63 after the first vaccine or placebo injection that samples were taken. The sample here was peripheral blood, taken in a trial of Ad26.COV2.S vaccine versus placebo. The receptors derive from a person aged 18 to 59 who received the Ad26.COV2.S COVID-19 vaccine or a placebo.

The CDR3 bases are TGTGCCAGCAGCCCTCAAGCGGGGGGGAACACAGATACGCAGTATTTT. Amino acids: CASSPQAGGNTDTQYF. This sequence joins TRBV11-2 and TRBJ2-3; 10 bases line up with TRBD2. J lost 2 bases, V lost 5 bases, and 7 bases had no gene match. The CDR3 runs 16 residues. CDR1 SGHAT and CDR2 FQNNGV come from the germline V gene. The variable domain in full, with the rest retrieved from reference TRBV11-2 and TRBJ2-3, is EAGVAQSPRYKIIEKRQSVAFWCNPISGHATLYWYQQILGQGPKLLIQFQNNGVVDDSQLPKDRFSAERLKGVDSTLKIQPAKLEDSAVYLCASSPQAGGNTDTQYFGPGTRLTVL.

The rearrangement joins TRBV5-6 to TRBJ2-2; possible D gene TRBD1, 5 bases. There are 12 residues in the CDR3. From germline, CDR1 is SGHDT and CDR2 YYEEEE. The V end lost 5 bases, the J end lost 8 bases, and 10 bases lay between the germline ends. The CDR3 nucleotides are TGTGCCAGCAGAAGAAACAGGGGGGAGCTGTTTTTT. It encodes CASRRNRGELFF.

The V and J genes are TRBV18 and TRBJ2-5; 10 bases agree with TRBD2. This CDR3 spans 15 amino acids. J lost 1 base, V lost 6 bases, and 5 bases had no gene match. The germline V gene encodes CDR1 KGHSH and CDR2 LQKENI. The CDR3 sequence is CASSQREGIQETQYF. The CDR3 DNA reads as TGTGCCAGCTCCCAGCGGGAGGGGATCCAAGAGACCCAGTACTTC.

The chain recombines TRBV6-5 with TRBJ2-7, with 7 bases aligning to TRBD2. Germline CDR1 reads MNHEY; CDR2 reads SVGAGI. V trimming: 6 bases; J trimming: 9 bases; junction bases outside the gene matches: 11. This CDR3 spans 13 amino acids. CDR3 nucleotide sequence: TGTGCCAGCAGCGCGGGGGAGTGGATGTGGCAGTACGTC. Protein sequence: CASSAGEWMWQYV.

In nucleotides, the CDR3 is TGCGCCAGCAGCCAACAGGGCGGATACGAGCAGTACTTC. It is translated as CASSQQGGYEQYF. The rearrangement uses TRBV4-1 and TRBJ2-7; tentatively, D is TRBD1 (5 bases). Germline loops: CDR1 MGHRA, CDR2 YSYEKL. Trimming shortened V by 2 bases and J by 4 bases, and 9 bases separated the two germline ends. CDR3 size: 13 residues.

The chain links TRBV7-2 to TRBJ1-2, with D maybe TRBD1 (5 bases). V shed 4 bases and J shed 6 bases, with 9 bases lying between them. Germline CDR1 reads SGHTA; CDR2 reads FQGNSA. This CDR3 is 12 amino acids long. CDR3 DNA sequence: TGTGCCAGCAGCTATGGGACGGATGGCTACACCTTC. Protein: CASSYGTDGYTF. Based on the CDR3 plus reference TRBV7-2 and TRBJ1-2, the full variable domain is GAGVSQSPSNKVTEKGKDVELRCDPISGHTALYWYRQSLGQGLEFLIYFQGNSAPDKSGLPSDRFSAERTGGSVSTLTIQRTQQEDSAVYLCASSYGTDGYTFGSGTRLTVV.

The V gene is TRBV10-3, the J gene TRBJ2-1, with D perhaps matching TRBD1 (6 bases). Germline V CDR1 and CDR2: ENHRY, SYGVKD. The CDR3 covers 13 residues. V lost 4 bases, J lost 8 bases, and 12 bases lay in between. The CDR3 DNA is TGTGCCATCAGTGGAGACAGGTGGGATGAGCAGTTCTTC. Translated, it gives CAISGDRWDEQFF.

V usage is TRBV7-8 and J usage is TRBJ1-5; the D is unclear. With 2 bases removed from V and 4 bases from J, the gap between germline ends came to 12 bases. Germline-derived CDR1 and CDR2 are SGHVS and FQNEAQ. The CDR3 runs 15 residues. CDR3 in amino acids: CASSLIGQQNQPQHF. The DNA of the CDR3 is TGTGCCAGCAGCTTAATCGGGCAGCAAAATCAGCCCCAGCATTTT. The variable domain in full, completed from reference TRBV7-8 and TRBJ1-5, reads GAGVSQSPRYKVAKRGQDVALRCDPISGHVSLFWYQQALGQGPEFLTYFQNEAQLDKSGLPSDRFFAERPEGSVSTLKIQRTQQEDSAVYLCASSLIGQQNQPQHFGDGTRLSIL.

J is TRBJ1-3 and V is TRBV11-2; the D gene is possibly TRBD1 (6 bases). Germline V CDR1 and CDR2: SGHAT, FQNNGV. This CDR3 has 16 amino acids. Trimming removed 8 bases from V and 6 bases from J, with 23 bases in between. The CDR3, as DNA: TGTGCCAGCGTCCGACTCGGGACAAAGAGGGAAAACACCATATATTTT. This gives the protein CASVRLGTKRENTIYF.

This clone was picked up one time. The chain has TRBV27 and TRBJ2-1, with 8 bases fitting TRBD2. V was pared by 4 bases and J by 9 bases, with 11 bases of the junction left unmatched. The CDR3 runs to 15 residues. In germline, CDR1 is MNHEY, CDR2 SMNVEV (reference sequence). CDR3 bases: TGTGCCAGCAGTTGGGTAGCGGGGCCCTGGGGTGAGCAGTTCTTC. Translating gives CASSWVAGPWGEQFF.

This rearrangement joins TRBV11-2 to TRBJ1-2, with D uncertain. The CDR3 totals 16 residues. The V gene's germline CDR1 is SGHAT and CDR2 FQNNGV. The germline V and J ends were trimmed by 6 bases and 1 base, with 18 bases remaining between them. The CDR3: CASSLSGGSLNYGYTF. CDR3 in DNA: TGTGCCAGCAGTCTCTCCGGCGGCTCCCTTAACTATGGCTACACCTTC. The full variable domain, in which reference TRBV11-2 and TRBJ1-2 provide the parts outside the CDR3, is EAGVAQSPRYKIIEKRQSVAFWCNPISGHATLYWYQQILGQGPKLLIQFQNNGVVDDSQLPKDRFSAERLKGVDSTLKIQPAKLEDSAVYLCASSLSGGSLNYGYTFGSGTRLTVV.

The V call is TRBV6-1, the J call TRBJ2-7; 9 nucleotides align to TRBD2. J gave up 6 bases and V 2 bases, and 8 bases lay outside the gene matches. This CDR3 contains 15 residues. Germline loops: CDR1 MNHNS, CDR2 SASEGT. CDR3 protein: CASSEQAGGSLEQYV. Here the CDR3 DNA reads TGTGCCAGCAGTGAACAAGCGGGAGGATCTCTCGAGCAGTACGTC.

The genes are TRBV7-3 and TRBJ2-5, with TRBD2 identical over 10 bases. The V gene's germline CDR1 is SGHTA and CDR2 FQGTGA. The junction had 27 bases not matched to a gene; V was cut back by 1 base and J by 1 base. The CDR3 contains 24 residues. Here the CDR3 DNA reads TGTGCCAGCAGCTTAATTCTTCGGTCTTTACTCGGACTAGCGGAACTCGGGGGCCAAGAGACCCAGTACTTC. It specifies CASSLILRSLLGLAELGGQETQYF.

The chain joins TRBV28 to TRBJ2-3; 8 bases agree with TRBD2. Trimming took 3 bases from V and 6 from J; bases not matched to a gene: 5. Per the germline V gene, CDR1 is MDHEN and CDR2 is SYDVKM. The CDR3 covers 14 residues. CDR3 amino acids: CASSFSGRKDTQYF. DNA of the CDR3: TGTGCCAGCAGTTTCAGCGGGAGAAAGGATACGCAGTATTTT. Together with reference TRBV28 and TRBJ2-3, the CDR3 gives the full variable domain: DVKVTQSSRYLVKRTGEKVFLECVQDMDHENMFWYRQDPGLGLRLIYFSYDVKMKEKGDIPEGYSVSREKKERFSLILESASTNQTSMYLCASSFSGRKDTQYFGPGTRLTVL.

This clone was recorded once. The chain recombines TRBV5-1 with TRBJ2-3; 9 nucleotides line up with TRBD2. The germline V gene has CDR1 SGHRS and CDR2 YFSETQ. J gave up 0 bases and V 2 bases, and 1 base lay outside the gene matches. CDR3 length equals 15 residues. This CDR3 is CASSFAGGSTDTQYF. As DNA, the CDR3 is TGCGCCAGCAGCTTCGCGGGAGGGAGCACAGATACGCAGTATTTT.

The rearrangement links TRBV19 to TRBJ2-7; 7 bases fit TRBD1. Per the germline V gene, CDR1 is LNHDA and CDR2 is SQIVND (reference sequence). Trimming at V came to 4 bases and at J to 1 base, leaving 4 bases not matched to a gene. The CDR3 covers 14 residues. CDR3 sequence: CASSTRDSSYEQYF. The CDR3 DNA reads as TGTGCCAGTAGTACCCGGGACAGTTCCTACGAGCAGTACTTC.

The CDR3 is CASSGIGTETQYF. CDR3 DNA: TGCGCCAGCAGCGGAATAGGTACTGAGACCCAGTACTTC. V and J are TRBV5-1 and TRBJ2-5; D unclear. The CDR3 is made up of 13 amino acids. Per germline, CDR1 SGHRS and CDR2 YFSETQ. V was trimmed by 4 bases and J by 5 bases, leaving 12 bases between them.

This clone is a singleton in its sample. The chain employs TRBV4-3 and TRBJ1-2; no firm D call. The CDR3 totals 15 residues. V was trimmed by 0 bases and J by 4 bases, leaving 12 bases between them. From germline, CDR1 is LGHNA and CDR2 YSLEER. In nucleotides, the CDR3 is TGCGCCAGCAGCCAAGAGGTGGAGACTCGCTATGGCTACACCTTC. Translated, it gives CASSQEVETRYGYTF.

The chain links TRBV2 to TRBJ1-5; 7 positions match TRBD1. Germline CDR1 reads SNHLY; CDR2 reads FYNNEI. J was trimmed by 4 bases and V by 5 bases; bases with no gene match: 8. This CDR3 is 15 amino acids long. CDR3 loop: CASSMTGSVNQPQHF. As DNA, the CDR3 is TGTGCCAGCAGTATGACAGGGTCGGTTAATCAGCCCCAGCATTTT.

The rearrangement links TRBV5-6 to TRBJ1-4, with TRBD1 as a possible D gene (5 bases). Trimming removed 3 bases from V and 8 bases from J, with 14 bases in between. The germline gives CDR1 SGHDT, CDR2 YYEEEE. The CDR3 runs 14 residues. CDR3 sequence (DNA): TGTGCCAGCAGCTGGGGCGTGGGGCGCGAAAAACTGTTTTTT. Translation: CASSWGVGREKLFF. The full variable domain, its missing parts supplied by reference TRBV5-6 and TRBJ1-4, is DAGVTQSPTHLIKTRGQQVTLRCSPKSGHDTVSWYQQALGQGPQFIFQYYEEEERQRGNFPDRFSGHQFPNYSSELNVNALLLGDSALYLCASSWGVGREKLFFGSGTQLSVL.

The rearrangement joins TRBV7-9 to TRBJ1-5, with 7 bases fitting TRBD1. Germline CDR1 is SEHNR and CDR2 is FQNEAQ (reference sequence). The trim removed 5 bases at V and 0 bases at J, leaving 4 bases unmatched. This CDR3 has 15 residues. CDR3 coding DNA: TGTGCCAGCAGCCAGGGGACAGTTAGCAATCAGCCCCAGCATTTT. The encoded protein is CASSQGTVSNQPQHF.

The chain carries TRBV7-2 and TRBJ1-2; D gene ambiguous. The V end was cut by 2 bases, the J end by 7 bases, with 5 bases between. The germline V gene has CDR1 SGHTA and CDR2 FQGNSA. The length of the CDR3 is 11 residues. The CDR3 nucleotides read TGTGCCAGCAGCTTAAGTTTTGGCTACACCTTC. It specifies CASSLSFGYTF.

CDR3 bases: TGTGCCAGCAGATCCGACGGGATGAACACTGAAGCTTTCTTT. Translated: CASRSDGMNTEAFF. The genes are TRBV6-6 and TRBJ1-1; no definite D call. Looked up from germline, CDR1 is MNHNY and CDR2 is SVGAGI (reference sequence). With 6 bases removed from V and 0 bases from J, the gap between germline ends came to 11 bases. CDR3 length: 14 amino acids.

This chain connects TRBV5-4 to TRBJ2-5, with D possibly matching TRBD1 (5 bases). The V end was cut by 4 bases, the J end by 2 bases, with 15 bases between. Germline CDR1 SGHNT, CDR2 YYREEE (reference sequence). This CDR3 region has 15 residues. CDR3 bases: TGTGCCAGCAGCAAGACCCGACAGTCGCAAGAGACCCAGTACTTC. Its protein is CASSKTRQSQETQYF.

The chain couples TRBV20-1 to TRBJ2-7, with unresolved D. The CDR3 is 13 amino acids. Germline V gene sequence: CDR1 DFQATT, CDR2 SNEGSKA (reference sequence). Trimming stripped 3 bases from V and 0 bases from J, with 9 bases between. The CDR3 DNA sequence: TGCAGTGCTAGTGTTCCGGGCTCCTACGAGCAGTACGTC. Protein sequence: CSASVPGSYEQYV.